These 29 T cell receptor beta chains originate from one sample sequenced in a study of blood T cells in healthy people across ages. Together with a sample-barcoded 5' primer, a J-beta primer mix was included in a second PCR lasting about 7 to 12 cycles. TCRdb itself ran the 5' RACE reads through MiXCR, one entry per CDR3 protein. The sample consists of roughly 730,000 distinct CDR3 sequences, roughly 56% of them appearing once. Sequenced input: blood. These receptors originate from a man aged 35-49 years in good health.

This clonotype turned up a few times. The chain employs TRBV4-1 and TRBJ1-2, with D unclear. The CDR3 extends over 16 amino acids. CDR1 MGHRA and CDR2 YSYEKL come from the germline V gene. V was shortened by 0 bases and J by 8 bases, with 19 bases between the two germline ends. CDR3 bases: TGCGCCAGCAGCCAAGATATTCGTATTCGGCCGGGAGGCTACACCTTC. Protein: CASSQDIRIRPGGYTF.

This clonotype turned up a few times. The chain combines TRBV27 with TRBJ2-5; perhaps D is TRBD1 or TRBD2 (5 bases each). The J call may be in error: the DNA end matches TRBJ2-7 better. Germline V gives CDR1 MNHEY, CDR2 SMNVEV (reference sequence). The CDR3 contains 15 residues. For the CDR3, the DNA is TGTGCCAGCAGTAAGGACGGTGGGACGTCCTACGAGCAGTACTTC. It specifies CASSKDGGTSYEQYF.

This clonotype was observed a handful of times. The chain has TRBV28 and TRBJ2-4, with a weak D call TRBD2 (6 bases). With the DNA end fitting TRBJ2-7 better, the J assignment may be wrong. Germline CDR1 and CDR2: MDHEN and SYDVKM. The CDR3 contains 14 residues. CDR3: CASSLLGGGFEQYF. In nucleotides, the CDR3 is TGTGCCAGCAGTTTATTGGGTGGGGGGTTCGAGCAGTACTTC.

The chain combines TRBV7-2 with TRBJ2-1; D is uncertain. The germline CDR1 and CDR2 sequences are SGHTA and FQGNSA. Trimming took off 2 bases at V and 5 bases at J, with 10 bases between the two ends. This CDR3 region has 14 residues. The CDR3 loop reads CASSLMATDNEQFF. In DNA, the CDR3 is TGTGCCAGCAGCTTAATGGCCACCGACAATGAGCAGTTCTTC.

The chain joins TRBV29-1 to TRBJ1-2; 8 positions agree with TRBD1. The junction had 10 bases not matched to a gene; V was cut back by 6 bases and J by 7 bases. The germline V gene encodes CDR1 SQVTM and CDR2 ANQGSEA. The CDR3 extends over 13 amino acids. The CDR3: CSVKTGDVSGYTF. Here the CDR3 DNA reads TGCAGCGTGAAGACAGGGGATGTGAGTGGCTACACCTTC. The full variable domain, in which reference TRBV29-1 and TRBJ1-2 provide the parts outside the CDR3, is SAVISQKPSRDICQRGTSLTIQCQVDSQVTMMFWYRQQPGQSLTLIATANQGSEATYESGFVIDKFPISRPNLTFSTLTVSNMSPEDSSIYLCSVKTGDVSGYTFGSGTRLTVV.

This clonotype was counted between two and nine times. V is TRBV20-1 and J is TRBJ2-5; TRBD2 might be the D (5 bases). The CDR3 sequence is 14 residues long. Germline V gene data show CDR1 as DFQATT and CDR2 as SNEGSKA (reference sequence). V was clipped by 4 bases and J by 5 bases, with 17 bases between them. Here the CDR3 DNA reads TGCAGTGCTATTAAAGGACTTCATGGCGAGACCCAGTACTTC. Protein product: CSAIKGLHGETQYF.

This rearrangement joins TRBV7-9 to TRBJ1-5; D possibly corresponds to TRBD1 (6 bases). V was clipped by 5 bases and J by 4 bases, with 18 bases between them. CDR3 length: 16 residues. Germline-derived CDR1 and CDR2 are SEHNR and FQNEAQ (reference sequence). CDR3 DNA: TGTGCCAGCAGCCTCGGACAGCCTGGGCATAATCAGCCCCAGCATTTT. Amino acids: CASSLGQPGHNQPQHF.

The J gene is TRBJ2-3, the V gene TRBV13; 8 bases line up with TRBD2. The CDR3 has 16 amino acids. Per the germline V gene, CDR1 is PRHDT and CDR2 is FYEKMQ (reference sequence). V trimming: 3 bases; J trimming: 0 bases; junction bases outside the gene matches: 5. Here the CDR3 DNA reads TGTGCCAGCAGCTTCGGAGCGGGGGCCAGCACAGATACGCAGTATTTT. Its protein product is CASSFGAGASTDTQYF.

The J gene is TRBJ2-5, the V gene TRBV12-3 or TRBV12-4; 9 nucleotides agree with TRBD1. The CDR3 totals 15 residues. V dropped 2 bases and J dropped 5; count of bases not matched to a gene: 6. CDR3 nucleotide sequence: TGTGCCAGCAGTTTACGGAGCGGACAGGGGGAGACCCAGTACTTC. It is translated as CASSLRSGQGETQYF.

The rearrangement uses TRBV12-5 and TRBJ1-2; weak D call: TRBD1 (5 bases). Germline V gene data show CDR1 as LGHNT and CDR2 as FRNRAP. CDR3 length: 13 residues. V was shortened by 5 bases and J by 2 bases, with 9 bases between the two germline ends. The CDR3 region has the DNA TGTGCTAGTGGTCCCTGGGGGAACTATGGCTACACCTTC. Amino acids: CASGPWGNYGYTF. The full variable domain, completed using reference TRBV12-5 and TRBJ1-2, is DARVTQTPRHKVTEMGQEVTMRCQPILGHNTVFWYRQTMMQGLELLAYFRNRAPLDDSGMPKDRFSAEMPDATLATLKIQPSEPRDSAVYFCASGPWGNYGYTFGSGTRLTVV.

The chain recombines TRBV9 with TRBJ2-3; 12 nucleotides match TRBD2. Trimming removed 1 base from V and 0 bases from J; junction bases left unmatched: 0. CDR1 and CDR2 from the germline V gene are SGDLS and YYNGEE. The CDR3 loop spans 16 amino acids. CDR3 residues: CASSVLAGGSTDTQYF. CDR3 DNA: TGTGCCAGCAGCGTACTAGCGGGGGGGAGCACAGATACGCAGTATTTT.

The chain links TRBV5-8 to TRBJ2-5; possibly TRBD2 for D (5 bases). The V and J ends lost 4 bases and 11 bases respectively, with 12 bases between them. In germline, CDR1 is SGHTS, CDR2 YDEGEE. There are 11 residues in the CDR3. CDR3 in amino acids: CASSPLGEQYF. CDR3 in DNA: TGTGCCAGCAGCCCCTTGGGAGAGCAGTACTTC.

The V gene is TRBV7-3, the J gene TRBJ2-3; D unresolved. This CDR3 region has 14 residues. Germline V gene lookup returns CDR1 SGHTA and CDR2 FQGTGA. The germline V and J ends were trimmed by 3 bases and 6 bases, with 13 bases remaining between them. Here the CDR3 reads CASSFGPGRDTQYF. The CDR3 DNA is TGTGCCAGCAGCTTCGGCCCGGGTCGGGATACGCAGTATTTT.

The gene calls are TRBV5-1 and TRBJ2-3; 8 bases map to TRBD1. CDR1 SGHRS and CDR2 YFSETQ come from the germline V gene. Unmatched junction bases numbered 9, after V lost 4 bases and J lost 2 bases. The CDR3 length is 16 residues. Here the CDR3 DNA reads TGCGCCAGCAGCCTGCCAGGGACAGGACACACAGATACGCAGTATTTT. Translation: CASSLPGTGHTDTQYF.

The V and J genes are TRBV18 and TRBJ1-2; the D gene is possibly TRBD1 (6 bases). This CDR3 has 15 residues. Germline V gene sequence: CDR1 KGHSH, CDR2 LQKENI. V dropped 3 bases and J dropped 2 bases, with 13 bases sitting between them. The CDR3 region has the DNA TGTGCCAGCTCACCGTCAGGGCAGGGGAACTATGGCTACACCTTC. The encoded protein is CASSPSGQGNYGYTF. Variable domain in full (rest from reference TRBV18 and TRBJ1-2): NAGVMQNPRHLVRRRGQEARLRCSPMKGHSHVYWYRQLPEEGLKFMVYLQKENIIDESGMPKERFSAEFPKEGPSILRIQQVVRGDSAAYFCASSPSGQGNYGYTFGSGTRLTVV.

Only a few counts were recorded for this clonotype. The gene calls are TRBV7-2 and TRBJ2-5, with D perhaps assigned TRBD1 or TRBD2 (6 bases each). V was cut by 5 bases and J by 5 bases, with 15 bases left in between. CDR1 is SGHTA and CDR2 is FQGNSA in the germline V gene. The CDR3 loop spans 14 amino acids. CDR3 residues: CASSTDSGAETQYF. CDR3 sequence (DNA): TGTGCCAGCAGCACCGATTCGGGGGCTGAGACCCAGTACTTC.

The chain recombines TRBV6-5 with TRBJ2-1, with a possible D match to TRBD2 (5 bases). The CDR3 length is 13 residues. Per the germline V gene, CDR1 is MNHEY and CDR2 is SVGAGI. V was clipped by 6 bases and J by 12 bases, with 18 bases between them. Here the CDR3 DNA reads TGTGCCAGCAGGGCGGTGGCTCTCGAGGGGCAGTTCTTC. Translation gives CASRAVALEGQFF.

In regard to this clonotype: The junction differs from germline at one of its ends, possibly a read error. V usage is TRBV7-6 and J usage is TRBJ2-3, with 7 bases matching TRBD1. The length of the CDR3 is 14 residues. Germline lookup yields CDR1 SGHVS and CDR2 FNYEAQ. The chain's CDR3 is CASSIAAGTDTLYF. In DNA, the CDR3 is TGTGCCAGCAGCATTGCGGCCGGGACAGATACGCTGTATTTT.

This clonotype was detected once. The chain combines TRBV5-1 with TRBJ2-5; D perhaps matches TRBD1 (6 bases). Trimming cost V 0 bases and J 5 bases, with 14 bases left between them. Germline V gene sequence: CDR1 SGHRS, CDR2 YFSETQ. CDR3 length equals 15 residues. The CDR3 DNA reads TGCGCCAGCAGCTTGGGGCAGGGGATATGGGAGACCCAGTACTTC. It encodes CASSLGQGIWETQYF.

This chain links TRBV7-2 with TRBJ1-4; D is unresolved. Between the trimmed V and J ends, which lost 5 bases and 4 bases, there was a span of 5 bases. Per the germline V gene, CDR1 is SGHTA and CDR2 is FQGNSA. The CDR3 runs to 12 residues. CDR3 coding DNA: TGTGCCAGCAGCCAGGTTAATGAAAAACTGTTTTTT. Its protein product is CASSQVNEKLFF.

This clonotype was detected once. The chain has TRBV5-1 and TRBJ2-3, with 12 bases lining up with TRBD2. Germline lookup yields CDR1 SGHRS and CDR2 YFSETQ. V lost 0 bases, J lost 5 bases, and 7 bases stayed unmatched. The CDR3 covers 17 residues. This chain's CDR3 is CASSLASGGAFGDTQYF. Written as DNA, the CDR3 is TGCGCCAGCAGCTTGGCTAGCGGGGGGGCCTTTGGAGATACGCAGTATTTT.

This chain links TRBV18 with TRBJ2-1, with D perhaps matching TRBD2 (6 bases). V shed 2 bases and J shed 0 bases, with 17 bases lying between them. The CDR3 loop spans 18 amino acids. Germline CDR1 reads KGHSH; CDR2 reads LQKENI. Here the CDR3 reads CASSPIPAGQSSYNEQFF. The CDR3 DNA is TGTGCCAGCTCACCAATTCCAGCGGGCCAGAGCTCCTACAATGAGCAGTTCTTC.

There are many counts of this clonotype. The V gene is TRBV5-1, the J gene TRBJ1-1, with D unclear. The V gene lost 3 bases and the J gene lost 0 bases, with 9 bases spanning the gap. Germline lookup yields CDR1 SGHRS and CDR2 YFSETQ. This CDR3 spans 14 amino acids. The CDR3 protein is CASSSYLMNTEAFF. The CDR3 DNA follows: TGCGCCAGCAGCTCATATCTCATGAACACTGAAGCTTTCTTT.

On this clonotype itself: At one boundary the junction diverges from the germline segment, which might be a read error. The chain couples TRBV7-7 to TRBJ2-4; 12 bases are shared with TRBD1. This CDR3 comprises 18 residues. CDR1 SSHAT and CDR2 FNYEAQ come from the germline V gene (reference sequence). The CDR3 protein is CASSLDLLGQGAPGAQYF. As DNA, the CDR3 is TGTGCTAGCAGCTTAGATCTGCTGGGACAGGGGGCTCCTGGGGCCCAGTACTTC.

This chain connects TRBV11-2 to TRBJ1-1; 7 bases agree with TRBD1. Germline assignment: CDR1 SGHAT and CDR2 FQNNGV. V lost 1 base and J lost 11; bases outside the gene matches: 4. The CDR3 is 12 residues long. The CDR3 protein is CASSLVGGNAFF. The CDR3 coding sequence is TGTGCCAGCAGCTTAGTAGGGGGCAACGCTTTCTTT.

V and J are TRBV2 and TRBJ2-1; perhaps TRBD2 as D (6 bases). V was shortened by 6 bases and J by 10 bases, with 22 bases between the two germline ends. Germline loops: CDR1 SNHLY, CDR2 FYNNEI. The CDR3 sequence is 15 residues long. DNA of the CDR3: TGTGCCAGCAGGAGGGTTTTGGGGACTGGAGAAGAGCAGTTCTTC. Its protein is CASRRVLGTGEEQFF.

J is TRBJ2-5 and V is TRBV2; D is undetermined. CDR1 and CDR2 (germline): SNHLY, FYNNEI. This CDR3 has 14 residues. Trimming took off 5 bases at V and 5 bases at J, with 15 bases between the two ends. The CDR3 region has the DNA TGTGCCAGCAGTCCCCCAGGCCTAGGGGAGACCCAGTACTTC. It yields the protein CASSPPGLGETQYF.

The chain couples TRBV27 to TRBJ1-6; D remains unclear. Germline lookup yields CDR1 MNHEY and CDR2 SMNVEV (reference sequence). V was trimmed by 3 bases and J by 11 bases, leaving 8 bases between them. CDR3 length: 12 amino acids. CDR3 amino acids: CASSFREAPLHF. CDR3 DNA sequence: TGTGCCAGCAGTTTCCGTGAAGCACCCCTCCACTTT.

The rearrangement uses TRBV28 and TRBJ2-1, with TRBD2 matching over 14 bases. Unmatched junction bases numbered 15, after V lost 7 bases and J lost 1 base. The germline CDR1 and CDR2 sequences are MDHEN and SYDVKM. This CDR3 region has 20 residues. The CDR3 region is CASNSLPGLAGDRSYNEQFF. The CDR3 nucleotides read TGTGCCAGCAACTCCTTACCGGGACTAGCGGGAGATCGTTCCTACAATGAGCAGTTCTTC.